This T cell receptor (beta chain) was captured in a study of identical twins. All donors comprised healthy Caucasians. About this clonotype itself: Its cognate antigen is unknown. One base away lies a much larger clone, so this may be a sequencing read error.

Study-wide results and limits: Out-of-frame alpha sequences shared between twins exhibited an excess of low generation probability. Out-of-frame beta chain sequences displayed weaker excess sharing between twins.

Template switching introduced a universal primer site, and the cDNA bore unique molecular identifiers. One entry per CDR3 protein, called by TCRdb with MiXCR from the 5' RACE reads. The data hold 700,000 to 950,000 distinct CDR3 sequences, with over 9% observed a single time. V was pared by 1 base and J by 4 bases, with 6 bases between. Germline CDR1 reads SNHLY; CDR2 reads FYNNEI. The CDR3 contains 13 residues. In addition, the sample was reused for a study of yellow fever vaccine responses in identical twins.

This chain uses TRBV2 with TRBJ2-3; D gene unclear. The TCR comes from a woman under 30 in good health. Sequenced: PBMCs. The CDR3 sequence: CASSEGDPDTQYF. CDR3 DNA: TGTGCCAGCAGTGAAGGGGATCCAGATACGCAGTATTTT.